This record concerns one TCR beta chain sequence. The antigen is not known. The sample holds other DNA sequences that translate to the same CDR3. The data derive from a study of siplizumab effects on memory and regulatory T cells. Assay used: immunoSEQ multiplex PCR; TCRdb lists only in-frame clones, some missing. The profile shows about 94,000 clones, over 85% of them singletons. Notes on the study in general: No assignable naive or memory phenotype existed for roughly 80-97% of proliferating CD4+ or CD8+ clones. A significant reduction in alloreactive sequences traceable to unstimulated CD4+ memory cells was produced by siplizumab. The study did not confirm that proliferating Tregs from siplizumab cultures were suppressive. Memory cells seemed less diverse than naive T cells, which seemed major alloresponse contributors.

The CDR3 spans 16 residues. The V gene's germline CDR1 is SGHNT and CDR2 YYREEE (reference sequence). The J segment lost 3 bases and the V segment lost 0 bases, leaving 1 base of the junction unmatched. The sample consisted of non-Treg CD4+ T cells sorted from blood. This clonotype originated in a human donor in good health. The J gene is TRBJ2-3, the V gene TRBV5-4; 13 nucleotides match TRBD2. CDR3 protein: CASSLGLAGGTDTQYF. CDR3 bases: TGTGCCAGCAGCTTGGGACTAGCGGGAGGTACAGATACGCAGTATTTT. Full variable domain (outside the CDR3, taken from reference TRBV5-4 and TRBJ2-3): ETGVTQSPTHLIKTRGQQVTLRCSSQSGHNTVSWYQQALGQGPQFIFQYYREEENGRGNFPPRFSGLQFPNYSSELNVNALELDDSALYLCASSLGLAGGTDTQYFGPGTRLTVL.